The 8 T cell receptor beta chains below were found in one sample sequenced in a study of blood T cell repertoires in COVID-19. The protocol was immunoSEQ multiplex PCR, while the TCRdb copy is restricted to in-frame clones and leaves out a portion. The sample contains 490,000 or so clones, roughly 90% of which appear only once. Sequenced: PBMCs or T cells enriched from blood (not recorded which). These receptors originate from a woman aged 40 to 50 who had recovered from COVID-19.

This chain joins TRBV11-2 and TRBJ2-2, with a possible D match to TRBD1 (5 bases). Germline CDR1 SGHAT, CDR2 FQNNGV. The CDR3 consists of 18 residues. Trimming pared 1 base from V and 0 bases from J, leaving 15 bases between. The CDR3 nucleotides read TGTGCCAGCAGCTTAGCGCCGACCAGGGCCGCGAACACCGGGGAGCTGTTTTTT. It is translated as CASSLAPTRAANTGELFF.

The chain recombines TRBV18 with TRBJ2-7; 9 bases match TRBD2. Trimming removed 4 bases from V and 5 bases from J; junction bases left unmatched: 6. CDR1 is KGHSH and CDR2 is LQKENI in the germline V gene. There are 14 residues in the CDR3. The CDR3 DNA reads as TGTGCCAGCTCACTCGCGGGAGGGCCCCACGAGCAGTACTTC. Its translation is CASSLAGGPHEQYF.

The chain uses TRBV5-6 and TRBJ1-4; tentatively, D is TRBD1 (6 bases). V lost 4 bases and J 7 bases, leaving 17 bases between the germline ends. This CDR3 has 15 amino acids. Germline CDR1 and CDR2: SGHDT and YYEEEE. CDR3 in amino acids: CASSRNRDKREKLFF. The CDR3 DNA reads as TGTGCCAGCAGCCGTAACCGGGACAAACGTGAAAAACTGTTTTTT. The full variable domain, in which reference TRBV5-6 and TRBJ1-4 provide the parts outside the CDR3, is DAGVTQSPTHLIKTRGQQVTLRCSPKSGHDTVSWYQQALGQGPQFIFQYYEEEERQRGNFPDRFSGHQFPNYSSELNVNALLLGDSALYLCASSRNRDKREKLFFGSGTQLSVL.

This clone was seen more than once but under ten times. The chain employs TRBV6-5 and TRBJ1-2; D possibly corresponds to TRBD1 (5 bases). This CDR3 spans 13 amino acids. CDR1 is MNHEY, CDR2 SVGAGI, per germline. Between the trimmed V and J ends, which lost 7 bases and 4 bases, there was a span of 13 bases. DNA of the CDR3: TGTGCCAGCACCATGGGGGGAGGCTATGGCTACACCTTC. It yields the protein CASTMGGGYGYTF.

The chain employs TRBV11-2 and TRBJ2-2; D unresolved. CDR1 and CDR2 from the germline V gene are SGHAT and FQNNGV. The V gene lost 4 bases and the J gene lost 8 bases, with 8 bases spanning the gap. The CDR3 runs 12 residues. The CDR3 sequence: CASSYPGGELFF. The CDR3 coding sequence is TGTGCCAGCAGCTACCCCGGGGGGGAGCTGTTTTTT.

This chain connects TRBV10-3 to TRBJ2-7; D is perhaps TRBD2 (7 bases). The germline V gene has CDR1 ENHRY and CDR2 SYGVKD. This CDR3 has 12 amino acids. Trimming took 8 bases from V and 6 from J, leaving 14 bases between them. The CDR3 loop reads CAIGGGGGEQYF. In nucleotides, the CDR3 is TGTGCCATCGGAGGGGGGGGAGGCGAGCAGTACTTC.

The chain combines TRBV7-9 with TRBJ2-2, with D possibly matching TRBD1 (6 bases). The CDR3 loop spans 13 amino acids. Looked up from germline, CDR1 is SEHNR and CDR2 is FQNEAQ (reference sequence). V was clipped by 5 bases and J by 5 bases, with 9 bases between them. The CDR3 is CASSEQGTGELFF. The CDR3, as DNA: TGTGCCAGCAGCGAACAGGGTACCGGGGAGCTGTTTTTT.

This sequence joins TRBV18 and TRBJ1-2; D possibly corresponds to TRBD1 (6 bases). CDR1 is KGHSH, CDR2 LQKENI, per germline. CDR3 length equals 15 residues. Trimming removed 3 bases at V and 1 base at J, with 12 bases between. In DNA, the CDR3 is TGTGCCAGCTCACCTGACAGGTCCCTTAACTATGGCTACACCTTC. Translation gives CASSPDRSLNYGYTF.